This T cell receptor (beta chain) was documented in a study of glioma-infiltrating T cells. Study outcomes and limitations: Tissue and blood shared very few CDR3 sequences.

Using RNA template, CDR3s of TCR alpha and beta were amplified with iRepertoire arm-PCR. One-step reverse transcription and amplification started from around 100-400 ng of tissue mRNA or PBMC total RNA. TCRdb analysed the multiplex PCR reads with MiXCR anew, one entry per CDR3 protein. The data contain fewer than 200,000 distinct CDR3 sequences, 43% of them seen just once; the ten biggest clones take up roughly 5.2%. Germline V gives CDR1 SGHRS, CDR2 YFSETQ. The CDR3 has 15 residues. Between the trimmed V and J ends, which lost 0 bases and 6 bases, there was a span of 13 bases. On this clonotype itself: The antigen is unknown.

The origin of this receptor is a human donor with low-grade glioma or glioblastoma, undergoing nonglioma brain surgery, or in good health (not recorded which). The rearrangement uses TRBV5-1 and TRBJ2-4; D possibly corresponds to TRBD1 (5 bases). The sample comprised glioma tissue, nonneoplastic brain tissue, or PBMCs (not recorded which). The CDR3, as DNA: TGCGCCAGCAGCTTGGATGCAGGGTCGGGAAACATTCAGTACTTC. Translated, it gives CASSLDAGSGNIQYF.